These 10 T cell receptor beta chains came from one sample sequenced in a study of T-cell reconstitution after alpha-beta-depleted transplantation in children. Their specific antigens are unknown. The TCRbeta library was prepared with unique molecular identifiers. TCRdb called the PCR reads again in MiXCR, with one record for every CDR3 protein. Here the sample spans a few hundred thousand distinct CDR3 sequences, roughly 7.8% being singletons. General study points: When one year had passed after transplant, most T-cell counts and diversity came from newly produced T cells.

Sequenced here: peripheral blood, sampled 360 days after TCRalphabeta/CD19-depleted stem cell transplant. The receptors shown here come from a female patient aged 2 to 10 who had a stem cell transplant for Fanconi anemia, so the T cells may come from the graft donor.

There are many counts of this clonotype. This sequence joins TRBV29-1 and TRBJ1-3; no clear D gene. CDR1 is SQVTM and CDR2 is ANQGSEA in the germline V gene. This CDR3 has 12 residues. V lost 0 bases to trimming and J lost 8 bases, with 8 bases between them. CDR3 sequence reads: CSVEDPRYTIYF. CDR3 bases: TGCAGCGTTGAAGATCCTCGCTACACCATATATTTT.

In the case of this clonotype: The junction does not match germline at one end; this may be a read error. The chain carries TRBV7-2 and TRBJ2-7, with D unresolved. Germline loops: CDR1 SGHTA, CDR2 FQGNSA. This CDR3 has 14 amino acids. CDR3: CASSRTVSSHEQYF. CDR3 bases: TGTGCCAGCAGCCGGACGGTTAGCTCCCACGAGCAGTACTTC.

This clonotype turned up a few times. The chain carries TRBV15 and TRBJ1-1; maybe TRBD1 (5 bases). Germline values: CDR1 LNHNV, CDR2 YYDKDF (reference sequence). The CDR3 extends over 15 amino acids. Trimming shortened V by 0 bases and J by 4 bases, and 12 bases separated the two germline ends. The CDR3 nucleotides read TGTGCCACCAGCAGAGATTTGTGGGGGGTCACTGAAGCTTTCTTT. This sequence encodes CATSRDLWGVTEAFF.

The table lists this clonotype with many counts. The chain joins TRBV20-1 to TRBJ1-2; D is unresolved. This CDR3 has 15 residues. Germline lookup yields CDR1 DFQATT and CDR2 SNEGSKA (reference sequence). Trimming pared 6 bases from V and 4 bases from J, leaving 21 bases between. The CDR3 nucleotides read TGCAGTGCCCTTCCGGGAGGGTCCGATTCCTATGGCTACACCTTC. Its translation: CSALPGGSDSYGYTF.

This clonotype was observed many times. The chain couples TRBV12-3 or TRBV12-4 to TRBJ2-2; a weak D match, TRBD2 (6 bases). Trimming pared 3 bases from V and 6 bases from J, leaving 11 bases between. CDR3 length equals 14 residues. CDR3 sequence reads: CASSFSGEAGELFF. The CDR3 region has the DNA TGTGCCAGCAGTTTTTCCGGGGAGGCCGGGGAGCTGTTTTTT.

This clonotype was seen repeatedly, ten times or more. The chain combines TRBV6-1 with TRBJ1-4, with D maybe TRBD1 (5 bases). Trimming shortened V by 8 bases and J by 0 bases, and 10 bases separated the two germline ends. CDR3 size: 14 residues. Germline V CDR1 and CDR2: MNHNS, SASEGT. The CDR3 loop reads CASCRQSTNEKLFF. As DNA, the CDR3 is TGTGCCAGCTGCCGACAGTCAACTAATGAAAAACTGTTTTTT.

The chain recombines TRBV5-1 with TRBJ2-3; TRBD1 matches at 11 bases. The CDR3 has 15 amino acids. In germline, CDR1 is SGHRS, CDR2 YFSETQ. V dropped 4 bases and J dropped 4; count of bases not matched to a gene: 5. The CDR3 region has the DNA TGCGCCAGCAGCGTAACGGGACAGGGGGCAGATACGCAGTATTTT. This gives the protein CASSVTGQGADTQYF.

This clonotype was recorded a few times. The gene calls are TRBV7-9 and TRBJ1-1; possible D gene TRBD1, 5 bases. The ends were cut back, 4 bases at V and 5 bases at J, with 20 bases in the middle. The CDR3 runs 16 residues. Germline lookup yields CDR1 SEHNR and CDR2 FQNEAQ (reference sequence). The DNA for the CDR3 is TGTGCCAGCAGCTCAGGGCCAGGGAGGGAGGGAACTGAAGCTTTCTTT. It codes for CASSSGPGREGTEAFF. The full variable domain, with the rest looked up from reference TRBV7-9 and TRBJ1-1, is DTGVSQNPRHKITKRGQNVTFRCDPISEHNRLYWYRQTLGQGPEFLTYFQNEAQLEKSRLLSDRFSAERPKGSFSTLEIQRTEQGDSAMYLCASSSGPGREGTEAFFGQGTRLTVV.

There are many counts of this clonotype. This chain uses TRBV28 with TRBJ2-5, with no clear D. In germline, CDR1 is MDHEN, CDR2 SYDVKM. This CDR3 comprises 13 residues. V was trimmed by 5 bases and J by 4 bases, leaving 11 bases between them. CDR3 nucleotide sequence: TGTGCCAGCAGTCGACTGGAAGCAGAGACCCAGTACTTC. As protein: CASSRLEAETQYF.

This clonotype was detected only a few times. The gene calls are TRBV18 and TRBJ1-6; D gene unclear. Germline V gives CDR1 KGHSH, CDR2 LQKENI. Trimming removed 6 bases from V and 8 bases from J, with 20 bases in between. This CDR3 is built from 16 residues. This CDR3 is CASSLSSGPPHSPLHF. CDR3 DNA sequence: TGTGCCAGCTCGCTCTCATCCGGGCCGCCCCATTCACCCCTCCACTTT.